This T cell receptor beta chain was found in a study of shared clonotypes between healthy human individuals. Study conclusions and caveats: Shared clonotypes: roughly 4.7% naive CD4, around 3.7% naive CD8, around 2.2% memory CD4, approximately 0.41% memory CD8.

Germline lookup yields CDR1 SEHNR and CDR2 FQNEAQ (reference sequence). V was pared by 5 bases and J by 7 bases, with 15 bases between. CDR3 length equals 13 residues. On this clone itself: The target antigen is unknown.

Naivety among CD8 cells was defined by CD45RO negativity and positive CCR7 selection, thereby excluding terminally differentiated effector memory CD45RA+ cells. Every one of the donors was a Caucasian adult that lived in Nashville, Tennessee. Some clones are missing from TCRdb's copy, which holds only in-frame ones; the method was immunoSEQ multiplex PCR. Of under 2,000,000 clones in the sample, roughly 94% are singletons; the top ten hold roughly 1%. The sample comprised naive CD8+ T cells sorted from blood. The V call is TRBV7-9, the J call TRBJ2-7; D is possibly TRBD1 or TRBD2 (6 bases each). This clonotype was obtained from a man aged 18-30 years in good health. CDR3 sequence reads: CASSIQGTEEQYF. The CDR3 DNA sequence: TGTGCCAGCAGCATCCAGGGGACTGAGGAGCAGTACTTC.